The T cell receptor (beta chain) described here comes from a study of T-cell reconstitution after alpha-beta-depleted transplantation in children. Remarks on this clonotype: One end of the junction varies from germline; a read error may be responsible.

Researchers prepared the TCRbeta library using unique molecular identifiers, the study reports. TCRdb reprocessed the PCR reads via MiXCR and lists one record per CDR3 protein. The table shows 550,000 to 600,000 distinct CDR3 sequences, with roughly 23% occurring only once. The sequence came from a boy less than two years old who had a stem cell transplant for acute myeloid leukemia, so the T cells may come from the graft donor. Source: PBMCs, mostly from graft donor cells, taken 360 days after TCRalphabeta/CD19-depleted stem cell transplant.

CDR3 DNA: TGTGCCAGCAGCCAAGAAGTTAATTCCCCCCAAGAGACCCAGAACTTC. Translation gives CASSQEVNSPQETQNF. The chain links TRBV3-1 to TRBJ2-5; D unclear. This CDR3 is 16 amino acids long. The germline V gene encodes CDR1 LGHDT and CDR2 YNNKEL (reference sequence).